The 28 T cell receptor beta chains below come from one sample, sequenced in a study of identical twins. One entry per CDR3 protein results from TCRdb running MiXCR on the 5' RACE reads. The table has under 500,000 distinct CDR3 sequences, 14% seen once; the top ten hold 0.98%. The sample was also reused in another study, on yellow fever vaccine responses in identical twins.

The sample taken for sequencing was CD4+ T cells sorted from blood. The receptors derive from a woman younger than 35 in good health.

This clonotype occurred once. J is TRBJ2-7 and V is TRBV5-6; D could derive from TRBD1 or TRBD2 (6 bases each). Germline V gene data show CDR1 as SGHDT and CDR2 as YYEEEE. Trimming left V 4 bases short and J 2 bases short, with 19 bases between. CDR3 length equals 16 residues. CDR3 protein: CASSRGGTFGPYEQYF. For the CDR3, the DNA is TGTGCCAGCAGCCGAGGGGGGACATTCGGCCCCTACGAGCAGTACTTC.

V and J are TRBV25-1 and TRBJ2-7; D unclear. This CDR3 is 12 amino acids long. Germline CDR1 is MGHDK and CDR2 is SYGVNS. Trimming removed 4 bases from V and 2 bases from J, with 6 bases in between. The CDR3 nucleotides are TGTGCCAGCAGTGGGTGGGCCTACGAGCAGTACTTC. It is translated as CASSGWAYEQYF.

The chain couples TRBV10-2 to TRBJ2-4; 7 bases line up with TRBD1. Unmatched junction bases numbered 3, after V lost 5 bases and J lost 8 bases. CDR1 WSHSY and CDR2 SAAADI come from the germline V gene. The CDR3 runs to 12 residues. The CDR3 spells CASSRTGDIQYF. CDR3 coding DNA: TGCGCCAGCAGTAGAACAGGGGACATTCAGTACTTC.

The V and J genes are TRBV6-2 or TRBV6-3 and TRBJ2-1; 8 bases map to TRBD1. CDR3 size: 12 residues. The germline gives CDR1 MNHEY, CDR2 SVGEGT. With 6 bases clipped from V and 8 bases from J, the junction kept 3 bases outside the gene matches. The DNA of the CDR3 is TGTGCCAGCAGGACAGGGGTCTATGAGCAGTTCTTC. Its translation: CASRTGVYEQFF.

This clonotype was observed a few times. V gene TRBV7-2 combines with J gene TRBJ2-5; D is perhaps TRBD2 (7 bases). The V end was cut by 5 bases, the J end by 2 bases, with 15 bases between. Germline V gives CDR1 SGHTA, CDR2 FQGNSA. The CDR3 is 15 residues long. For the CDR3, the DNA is TGTGCCAGCAGCCCCGAGGGGGGGTGGCAAGAGACCCAGTACTTC. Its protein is CASSPEGGWQETQYF.

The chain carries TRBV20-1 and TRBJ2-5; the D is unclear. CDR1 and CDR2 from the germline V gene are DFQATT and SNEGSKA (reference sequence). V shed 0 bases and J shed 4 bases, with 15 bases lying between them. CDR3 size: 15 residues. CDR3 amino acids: CSARDQFHGPETQYF. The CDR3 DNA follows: TGCAGTGCTAGAGATCAATTCCACGGACCAGAGACCCAGTACTTC.

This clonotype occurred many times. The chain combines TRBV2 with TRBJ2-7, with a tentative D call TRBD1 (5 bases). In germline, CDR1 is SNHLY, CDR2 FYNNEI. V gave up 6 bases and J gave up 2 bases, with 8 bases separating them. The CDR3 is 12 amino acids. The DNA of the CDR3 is TGTGCCAGCAGGCCAGGGCCCTACGAGCAGTACTTC. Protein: CASRPGPYEQYF.

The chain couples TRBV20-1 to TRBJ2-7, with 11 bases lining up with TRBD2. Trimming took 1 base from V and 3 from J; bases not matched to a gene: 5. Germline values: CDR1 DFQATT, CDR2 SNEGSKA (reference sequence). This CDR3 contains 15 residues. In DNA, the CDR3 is TGCAGTGCTAGAGGACTAGCGGGAAGGTTCTACGAGCAGTACTTC. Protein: CSARGLAGRFYEQYF.

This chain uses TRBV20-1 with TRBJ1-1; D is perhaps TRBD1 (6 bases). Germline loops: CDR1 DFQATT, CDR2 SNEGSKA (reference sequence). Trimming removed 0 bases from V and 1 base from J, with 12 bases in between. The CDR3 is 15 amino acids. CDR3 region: CSARDASRGNTEAFF. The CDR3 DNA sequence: TGCAGTGCTAGAGACGCATCCAGGGGGAACACTGAAGCTTTCTTT.

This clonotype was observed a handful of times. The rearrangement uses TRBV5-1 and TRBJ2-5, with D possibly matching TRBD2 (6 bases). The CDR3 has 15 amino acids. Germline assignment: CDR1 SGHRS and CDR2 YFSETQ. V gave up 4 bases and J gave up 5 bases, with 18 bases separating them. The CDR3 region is CASSPRPSGRETQYF. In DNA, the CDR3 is TGCGCCAGCAGCCCAAGGCCCTCGGGGAGGGAGACCCAGTACTTC.

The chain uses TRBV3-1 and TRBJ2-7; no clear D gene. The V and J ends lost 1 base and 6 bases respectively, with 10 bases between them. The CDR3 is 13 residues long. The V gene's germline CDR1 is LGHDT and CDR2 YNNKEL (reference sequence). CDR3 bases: TGTGCCAGCAGCCAAGTCACTCCCCCCGAGCAGTACTTC. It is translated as CASSQVTPPEQYF.

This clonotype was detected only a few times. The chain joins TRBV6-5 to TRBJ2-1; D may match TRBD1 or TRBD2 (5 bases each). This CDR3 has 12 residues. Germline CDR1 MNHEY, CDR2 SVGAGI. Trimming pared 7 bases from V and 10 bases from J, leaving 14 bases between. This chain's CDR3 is CASTDLRGEQFF. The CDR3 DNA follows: TGTGCCAGCACCGACCTTCGGGGCGAGCAGTTCTTC.

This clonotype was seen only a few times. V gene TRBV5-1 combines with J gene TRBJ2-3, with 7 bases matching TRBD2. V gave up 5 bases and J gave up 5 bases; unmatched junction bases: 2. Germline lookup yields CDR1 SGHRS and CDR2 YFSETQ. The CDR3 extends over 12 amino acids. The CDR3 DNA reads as TGCGCCAGCAGACGGGGGGAAGATACGCAGTATTTT. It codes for CASRRGEDTQYF.

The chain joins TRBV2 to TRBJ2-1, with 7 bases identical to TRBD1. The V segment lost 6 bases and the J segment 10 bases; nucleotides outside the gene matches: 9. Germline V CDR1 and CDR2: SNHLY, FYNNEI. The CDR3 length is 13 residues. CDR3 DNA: TGTGCCAGCAGAGCCGACAGGGCTAGCGAGCAGTTCTTC. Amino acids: CASRADRASEQFF.

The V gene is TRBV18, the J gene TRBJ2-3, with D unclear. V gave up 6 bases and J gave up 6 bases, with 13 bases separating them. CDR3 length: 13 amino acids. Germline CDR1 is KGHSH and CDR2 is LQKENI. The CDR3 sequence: CASSPHPADTQYF. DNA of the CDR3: TGTGCCAGCTCCCCTCATCCGGCTGATACGCAGTATTTT. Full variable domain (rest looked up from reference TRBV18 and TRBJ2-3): NAGVMQNPRHLVRRRGQEARLRCSPMKGHSHVYWYRQLPEEGLKFMVYLQKENIIDESGMPKERFSAEFPKEGPSILRIQQVVRGDSAAYFCASSPHPADTQYFGPGTRLTVL.

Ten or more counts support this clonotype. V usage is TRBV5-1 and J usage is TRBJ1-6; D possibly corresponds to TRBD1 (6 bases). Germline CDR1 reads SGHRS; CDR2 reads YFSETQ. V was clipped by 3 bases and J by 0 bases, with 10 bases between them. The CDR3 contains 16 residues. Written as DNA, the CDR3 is TGCGCCAGCAGCTACGAAGGGGGCTCCTATAATTCACCCCTCCACTTT. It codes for CASSYEGGSYNSPLHF.

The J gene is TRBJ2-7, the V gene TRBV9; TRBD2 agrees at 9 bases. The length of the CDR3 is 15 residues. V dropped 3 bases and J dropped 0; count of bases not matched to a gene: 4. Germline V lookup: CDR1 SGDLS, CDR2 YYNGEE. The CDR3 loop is CASSEGTSSSYEQYF. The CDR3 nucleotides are TGTGCCAGCAGCGAGGGGACTAGCTCCTCCTACGAGCAGTACTTC.

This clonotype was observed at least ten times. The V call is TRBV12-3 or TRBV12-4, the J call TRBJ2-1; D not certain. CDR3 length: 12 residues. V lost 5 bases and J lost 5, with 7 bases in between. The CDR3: CASSKADNEQFF. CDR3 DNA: TGTGCCAGCAGTAAGGCCGACAATGAGCAGTTCTTC.

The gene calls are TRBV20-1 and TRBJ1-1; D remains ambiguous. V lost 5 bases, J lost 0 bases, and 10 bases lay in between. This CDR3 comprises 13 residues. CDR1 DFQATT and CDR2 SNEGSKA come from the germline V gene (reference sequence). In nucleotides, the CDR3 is TGCAGTGCTCGCGGGTCGATGAACACTGAAGCTTTCTTT. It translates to CSARGSMNTEAFF.

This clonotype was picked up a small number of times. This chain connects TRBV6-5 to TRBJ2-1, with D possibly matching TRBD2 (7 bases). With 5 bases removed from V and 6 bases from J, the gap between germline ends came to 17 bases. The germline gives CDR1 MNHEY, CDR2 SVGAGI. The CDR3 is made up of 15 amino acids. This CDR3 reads CASSNLLRGGNEQFF. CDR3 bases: TGTGCCAGCAGTAACCTACTTAGGGGGGGCAATGAGCAGTTCTTC.

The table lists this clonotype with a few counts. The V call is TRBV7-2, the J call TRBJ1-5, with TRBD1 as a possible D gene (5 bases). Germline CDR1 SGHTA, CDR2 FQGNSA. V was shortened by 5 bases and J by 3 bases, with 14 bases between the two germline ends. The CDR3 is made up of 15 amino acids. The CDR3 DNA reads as TGTGCCAGCAGCCCTCGCAGGGAACCCAATCAGCCCCAGCATTTT. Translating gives CASSPRREPNQPQHF.

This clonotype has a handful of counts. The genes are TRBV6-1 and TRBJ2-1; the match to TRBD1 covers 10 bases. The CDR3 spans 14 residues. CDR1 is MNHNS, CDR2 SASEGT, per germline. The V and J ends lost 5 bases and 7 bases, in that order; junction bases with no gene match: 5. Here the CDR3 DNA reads TGTGCCAGCAGTCGGGACAGGGGAGGGAATGAGCAGTTCTTC. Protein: CASSRDRGGNEQFF.

The CDR3 sequence: CARMGQVAETQYF. The CDR3 DNA is TGTGCCAGGATGGGACAGGTAGCAGAGACCCAGTACTTC. The gene calls are TRBV6-4 and TRBJ2-5; 8 nucleotides line up with TRBD1. This CDR3 region has 13 residues. Germline V gene lookup returns CDR1 MRHNA and CDR2 SNTAGT. The J segment lost 4 bases and the V segment lost 9 bases, leaving 7 bases of the junction unmatched.

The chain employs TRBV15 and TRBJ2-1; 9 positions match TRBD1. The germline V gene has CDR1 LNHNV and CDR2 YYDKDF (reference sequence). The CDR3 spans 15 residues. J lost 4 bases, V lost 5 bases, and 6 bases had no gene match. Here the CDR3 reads CATSADRGLYNEQFF. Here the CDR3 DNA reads TGTGCCACCAGCGCGGACAGGGGACTATACAATGAGCAGTTCTTC.

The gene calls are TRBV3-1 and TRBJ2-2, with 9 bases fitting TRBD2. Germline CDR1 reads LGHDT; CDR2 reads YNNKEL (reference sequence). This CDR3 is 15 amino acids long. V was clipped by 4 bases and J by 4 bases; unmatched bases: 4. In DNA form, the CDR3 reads TGTGCCAGCAGCCTGACTAGCGGTCCCACCGGGGAGCTGTTTTTT. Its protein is CASSLTSGPTGELFF.

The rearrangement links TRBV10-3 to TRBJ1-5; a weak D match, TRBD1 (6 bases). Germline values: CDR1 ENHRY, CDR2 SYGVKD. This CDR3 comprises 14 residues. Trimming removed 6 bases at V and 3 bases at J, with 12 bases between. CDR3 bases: TGTGCCATCAGCCCGACAGGATTCAATCAGCCCCAGCATTTT. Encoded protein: CAISPTGFNQPQHF.

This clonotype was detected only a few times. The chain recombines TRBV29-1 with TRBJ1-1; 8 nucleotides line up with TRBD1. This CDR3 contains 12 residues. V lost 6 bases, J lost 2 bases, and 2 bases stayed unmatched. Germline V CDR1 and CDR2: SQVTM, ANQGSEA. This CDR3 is CSVGQVNTEAFF. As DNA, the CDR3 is TGCAGCGTGGGACAGGTAAACACTGAAGCTTTCTTT.

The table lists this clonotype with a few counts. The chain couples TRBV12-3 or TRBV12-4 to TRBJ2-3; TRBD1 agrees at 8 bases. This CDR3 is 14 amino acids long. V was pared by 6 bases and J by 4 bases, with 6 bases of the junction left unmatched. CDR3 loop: CASRRTGRADTQYF. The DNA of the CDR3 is TGTGCCAGCAGGAGGACAGGGCGTGCAGATACGCAGTATTTT.